The entry below gives a single TCR beta chain sequence along with its context. Germline V CDR1 and CDR2: MNHEY, SVGAGI. Germline trimming cut 7 bases from V and 6 bases from J; bases unmatched to any gene: 4. There are 13 residues in the CDR3. The sample is drawn from a study of long-term antiretroviral therapy in people with HIV. Study in general: In the earliest collections, sampling predates the 2015 immediate-ART recommendation by about a decade.

The authors ran the immunoSEQ assay, v3.0, at survey level. Repertoires were generated with immunoSEQ multiplex PCR, while TCRdb's copy carries only in-frame clones and drops some. This sample has approximately 31,000 clones, with about three quarters found just once. Sequenced material: unsorted PBMCs, taken 3.1 years after starting antiretroviral therapy. The J gene is TRBJ2-3, the V gene TRBV6-5, with TRBD2 identical over 10 bases. The receptor comes from a woman between 50 and 59 years old with HIV. The CDR3 region has the DNA TGTGCCAGCAAGCGGGGGGGCGAGGATACGCAGTATTTT. Protein sequence: CASKRGGEDTQYF.